The present TCR beta chain was sequenced within a study of cytomegalovirus exposure and HLA in healthy donors. Across the study: Earlier results showed roughly 120 million unique TCR beta sequences derived from roughly 200 million T cells. The Caucasian-associated ancestry cluster held over 65% of roughly 400 genotyped donors.

It was with 60 Vbeta and 13 Jbeta primers that the PCR ran. Method: immunoSEQ multiplex PCR; TCRdb's copy keeps in-frame clones and lacks some. This sample's clone table lists around 64,000 clones. The receptor's source is a female donor in good health and CMV-seropositive. The sample comprised PBMCs.

CDR3 nucleotide sequence: TGTGCCAGCAGGCAATTCGCCGGGACTAGCAATGAGCAGTTCTTC. Amino acids: CASRQFAGTSNEQFF. The rearrangement joins TRBV7-2 to TRBJ2-1, with 8 positions matching TRBD2. Germline V gene lookup returns CDR1 SGHTA and CDR2 FQGNSA. CDR3 size: 15 residues. V trimming: 6 bases; J trimming: 6 bases; junction bases outside the gene matches: 10.